This TCR beta chain was profiled in a study of blood T cell repertoires in COVID-19. Study as a whole: Donors in the United States, Italy and Spain gave samples during acute or convalescent COVID-19.

The CDR3 is 15 amino acids. Germline values: CDR1 MNHEY, CDR2 SMNVEV (reference sequence). V lost 4 bases, J lost 4 bases, and 4 bases stayed unmatched. Original methodology: Amplified reference gene primers provided the basis for estimating nucleated cell counts. Method: immunoSEQ multiplex PCR; TCRdb's copy keeps in-frame clones and lacks some. V, J and clone size derive from that table, while D and trimming were established from the DNA sequence. The sample has some 110,000 clones; 75% to 90% are singletons. The chain employs TRBV27 and TRBJ2-2; 9 bases fit TRBD2. Sequencing used peripheral blood. This sequence originates from a man aged 25 to 40 with acute or convalescent COVID-19. CDR3: CASSSLAGATGELFF. CDR3 in DNA: TGTGCCAGCAGTTCTTTAGCGGGAGCCACCGGGGAGCTGTTTTTT.